The 12 T cell receptor beta chains reported below all come from one sample, sequenced in a study of T cells in Graves' hyperthyroidism and ophthalmopathy. TCR beta CDR3 regions were amplified from RNA. HTBI primers drove first-round RT-PCR of the TCR CDR3. Using its own MiXCR run on the multiplex PCR reads, TCRdb lists one record per CDR3 protein. The table has about 400,000 distinct CDR3 sequences, about 14% seen once; the top ten hold around a fifth. The specimen was blood. These receptor sequences come from a woman aged 30 to 39 with Graves' ophthalmopathy.

This clonotype showed up many times. The gene calls are TRBV28 and TRBJ1-5; D is ambiguous. The V gene's germline CDR1 is MDHEN and CDR2 SYDVKM. This CDR3 spans 13 amino acids. The V gene lost 6 bases and the J gene lost 2 bases, with 8 bases spanning the gap. CDR3 in amino acids: CASSISGNQPQHF. CDR3 nucleotides: TGTGCCAGCAGCATATCCGGCAATCAGCCCCAGCATTTT.

This clonotype was seen many times. The CDR3 region is CASSLGSCRTYEQYF. The CDR3, as DNA: TGTGCCAGCAGCTTGGGGTCGTGTAGGACCTACGAGCAGTACTTC. The chain links TRBV7-4 to TRBJ2-7; no firm D call. The germline CDR1 and CDR2 sequences are SGHVT and SQSDAQ. The CDR3 is 15 residues long. V gave up 3 bases and J gave up 2 bases, with 14 bases separating them.

This clonotype came up many times. The V gene is TRBV7-9, the J gene TRBJ2-7; D possibly corresponds to TRBD1 (5 bases). CDR3 size: 15 residues. Germline CDR1 reads SEHNR; CDR2 reads FQNEAQ (reference sequence). V was trimmed by 3 bases and J by 3 bases, leaving 15 bases between them. The CDR3 nucleotides are TGTGCCAGCAGCTTCTGGCTGGCCAGGGACTACGAGCAGTACTTC. This codes for CASSFWLARDYEQYF.

This clonotype came up many times. The chain carries TRBV3-1 and TRBJ2-5; D remains unclear. CDR1 is LGHDT and CDR2 is YNNKEL in the germline V gene (reference sequence). The CDR3 consists of 14 residues. V shed 1 base and J shed 5 bases, with 11 bases lying between them. The CDR3 region is CASSQGTYTETQYF. DNA of the CDR3: TGTGCCAGCAGCCAAGGCACCTACACCGAGACCCAGTACTTC.

This clonotype showed up many times. The V call is TRBV7-2, the J call TRBJ2-1, with 8 nucleotides matching TRBD2. Germline V gives CDR1 SGHTA, CDR2 FQGNSA. This CDR3 spans 15 amino acids. Losses at the gene ends were 6 bases for V and 5 bases for J; bases not matched to a gene: 9. CDR3 DNA: TGTGCCAGCAGAAAATACGGGGGGGGGAACAATGAGCAGTTCTTC. Its translation: CASRKYGGGNNEQFF.

The table lists this clonotype with many counts. The CDR3 nucleotides are TGTGCCAGCAGCCAAGTCGCGGGTCTTAATGAAAAACTGTTTTTT. Amino acid sequence: CASSQVAGLNEKLFF. V usage is TRBV3-1 and J usage is TRBJ1-4; D gene ambiguous. Germline CDR1 reads LGHDT; CDR2 reads YNNKEL (reference sequence). V lost 1 base and J 4 bases, leaving 10 bases between the germline ends. This CDR3 is 15 amino acids long.

This clonotype was found many times. The rearrangement uses TRBV11-3 and TRBJ2-7; maybe TRBD2 (5 bases). CDR3 length: 15 amino acids. V lost 4 bases, J lost 3 bases, and 16 bases lay in between. Germline V gene lookup returns CDR1 SGHNT and CDR2 YENEEA. CDR3 amino acids: CASSSRTGVNYEQYF. DNA for the CDR3: TGTGCCAGCAGCTCGAGAACCGGGGTTAACTACGAGCAGTACTTC.

This clonotype was counted ten times or more. V usage is TRBV2 and J usage is TRBJ2-7; D gene uncertain. This CDR3 has 11 residues. Germline values: CDR1 SNHLY, CDR2 FYNNEI. V lost 6 bases, J lost 3 bases, and 6 bases lay in between. Written as DNA, the CDR3 is TGTGCCAGCAGGGGTATCTACGAGCAGTACTTC. This sequence encodes CASRGIYEQYF.

This clonotype came up many times. V usage is TRBV7-9 and J usage is TRBJ2-1, with 10 bases lining up with TRBD2. Germline-derived CDR1 and CDR2 are SEHNR and FQNEAQ (reference sequence). This CDR3 is 12 amino acids long. J gave up 13 bases and V 5 bases, and 5 bases lay outside the gene matches. CDR3 amino acids: CASSPGTSDQFF. The CDR3 nucleotides are TGTGCCAGCAGCCCGGGGACTAGCGACCAGTTCTTC.

Note on this clonotype: A junction end diverges from the germline sequence, so it may reflect a read error. The chain combines TRBV11-2 with TRBJ2-5, with no clear D. The CDR3 has 11 residues. Germline V gene lookup returns CDR1 SGHAT and CDR2 FQNNGV. This CDR3 is CASSLDETRYF. DNA of the CDR3: TGTGCCAGCAGCTTGGACGAGACCCGGTACTTC.

This clonotype was detected many times. The rearrangement joins TRBV5-1 to TRBJ1-4; no clear D gene. V lost 4 bases, J lost 0 bases, and 10 bases lay in between. The CDR3 length is 15 residues. Germline V gives CDR1 SGHRS, CDR2 YFSETQ. In nucleotides, the CDR3 is TGCGCCAGCAGCCCGGAGGGTGCAACTAATGAAAAACTGTTTTTT. Translating it yields CASSPEGATNEKLFF.

This clonotype has at least ten counts. The chain employs TRBV25-1 and TRBJ1-4; 10 nucleotides match TRBD1. CDR3 length: 15 residues. V was clipped by 2 bases and J by 7 bases; unmatched bases: 4. The germline gives CDR1 MGHDK, CDR2 SYGVNS. The CDR3 spells CASSEPTGGREKLFF. Here the CDR3 DNA reads TGTGCCAGCAGTGAACCGACAGGGGGCCGTGAAAAACTGTTTTTT.